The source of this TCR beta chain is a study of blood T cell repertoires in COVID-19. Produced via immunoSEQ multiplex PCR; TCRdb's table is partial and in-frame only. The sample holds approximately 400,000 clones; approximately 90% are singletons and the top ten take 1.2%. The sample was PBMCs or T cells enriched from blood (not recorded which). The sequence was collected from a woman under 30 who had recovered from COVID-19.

CDR3 region: CASMVLGLPAGNEQFF. The CDR3 DNA follows: TGTGCCAGCATGGTTCTGGGACTACCAGCCGGGAATGAGCAGTTCTTC. The chain joins TRBV2 to TRBJ2-1; 7 bases match TRBD2. The CDR3 totals 16 residues. Trimming at V came to 7 bases and at J to 7 bases, leaving 16 bases not matched to a gene. Per the germline V gene, CDR1 is SNHLY and CDR2 is FYNNEI.